Below, 15 T cell receptor beta chains from the same sample are listed, as sequenced in a study of glioma-infiltrating T cells after dendritic cell vaccination (dated by TCRdb to the mid-2010s). Library preparation used the immunoSEQ multiplex PCR assay. Imported from immuneACCESS, the table was reduced by TCRdb to in-frame sequences with V and J called. These copies leave out some clones; in studies compared against another copy, an unresolved V gene accounts for under half, and the cause of the remainder is not known. This sample is represented by about 67,000 clones; around 86% of them were singletons. The ten largest clones add up to roughly 7.7% of the sample. The sequencing here drew on blood, taken before dendritic cell vaccination. The source is a human donor with glioblastoma.

The J gene is TRBJ1-2, the V gene TRBV7-2; 7 positions match TRBD1. From germline, CDR1 is SGHTA and CDR2 FQGNSA. The CDR3 consists of 14 residues. Trimming at V came to 1 base and at J to 6 bases, leaving 5 bases not matched to a gene. The CDR3 region has the DNA TGTGCCAGCAGCTTAGAGGGACAGATCCATGGCTACACCTTC. Its protein is CASSLEGQIHGYTF.

V and J are TRBV27 and TRBJ1-6; TRBD1 matches 7 bases. The CDR3 is made up of 14 amino acids. Per the germline V gene, CDR1 is MNHEY and CDR2 is SMNVEV (reference sequence). J was trimmed by 9 bases and V by 3 bases; bases with no gene match: 5. The CDR3 nucleotides read TGTGCCAGCAGTTTGCAGGGGGTCGGTTCACCCCTCCACTTT. Amino acid sequence: CASSLQGVGSPLHF.

The chain is built from TRBV5-1 and TRBJ2-1; no firm D call. The V and J ends lost 4 bases and 5 bases respectively, with 10 bases between them. CDR3 size: 13 residues. Germline V gene sequence: CDR1 SGHRS, CDR2 YFSETQ. In DNA form, the CDR3 reads TGCGCCAGCAGCCGAACTTCGGACAATGAGCAGTTCTTC. This translates into CASSRTSDNEQFF.

The J gene is TRBJ1-6, the V gene TRBV7-6; possible D gene TRBD1, 5 bases. The CDR3 covers 17 residues. Germline V gene data show CDR1 as SGHVS and CDR2 as FNYEAQ. V was trimmed by 6 bases and J by 5 bases, leaving 20 bases between them. Here the CDR3 reads CASSRYEAGEDNSPLHF. The DNA of the CDR3 is TGTGCCAGCAGTCGTTATGAGGCGGGGGAGGATAATTCACCCCTCCACTTT.

The genes are TRBV6-6 and TRBJ1-2, with 8 positions matching TRBD1. The germline V gene has CDR1 MNHNY and CDR2 SVGAGI (reference sequence). With 5 bases clipped from V and 4 bases from J, the junction kept 6 bases outside the gene matches. This CDR3 has 14 amino acids. The DNA of the CDR3 is TGTGCCAGCAGTCAATCTGGACAGGGCTATGGCTACACCTTC. Translated, it gives CASSQSGQGYGYTF.

The rearrangement uses TRBV5-4 and TRBJ2-1; D is unresolved. Germline V lookup: CDR1 SGHNT, CDR2 YYREEE (reference sequence). The CDR3 consists of 11 residues. Deletions cut 5 bases from V and 5 bases from J, with 5 bases between. Here the CDR3 reads CASSFDNEQFF. Here the CDR3 DNA reads TGTGCCAGCAGTTTCGACAATGAGCAGTTCTTC.

The rearrangement joins TRBV6-6 to TRBJ2-1; maybe TRBD2 (5 bases). This CDR3 comprises 13 residues. Germline V CDR1 and CDR2: MNHNY, SVGAGI (reference sequence). Trimming took 7 bases from V and 5 from J, leaving 12 bases between them. The CDR3 nucleotides read TGTGCCAGCATGATGGGGAGTGACAATGAGCAGTTCTTC. Translating gives CASMMGSDNEQFF.

This clone has only one observation. The J gene is TRBJ2-7, the V gene TRBV10-3; 10 bases are shared with TRBD1. Germline V lookup: CDR1 ENHRY, CDR2 SYGVKD. Trimming removed 6 bases from V and 4 bases from J; junction bases left unmatched: 3. The length of the CDR3 is 13 residues. The CDR3 DNA reads as TGTGCCATCAGCTTGGACAGGGGGTACGAGCAGTACTTC. Protein sequence: CAISLDRGYEQYF.

The chain carries TRBV19 and TRBJ1-6; TRBD1 agrees at 10 bases. The CDR3 spans 16 residues. Trimming took 7 bases from V and 6 from J; bases not matched to a gene: 9. Per the germline V gene, CDR1 is LNHDA and CDR2 is SQIVND (reference sequence). The CDR3 is CASTPNGQGGNSPLHF. CDR3 nucleotides: TGTGCCAGTACCCCAAACGGACAGGGGGGTAATTCACCCCTCCACTTT.

The V and J genes are TRBV30 and TRBJ1-2, with unresolved D. This CDR3 region has 12 residues. V was trimmed by 1 base and J by 4 bases, leaving 7 bases between them. Germline V gene data show CDR1 as GTSNPN and CDR2 as SVGIG (reference sequence). The CDR3 is CAWSDTAYGYTF. Written as DNA, the CDR3 is TGTGCCTGGAGTGACACAGCCTATGGCTACACCTTC.

The chain carries TRBV7-8 and TRBJ1-2, with 9 bases identical to TRBD1. The CDR3 sequence is 14 residues long. V gave up 5 bases and J gave up 6 bases; unmatched junction bases: 7. Germline V lookup: CDR1 SGHVS, CDR2 FQNEAQ. CDR3 sequence: CASSRGQGWDGYTF. CDR3 bases: TGTGCCAGCAGCCGAGGACAGGGGTGGGATGGCTACACCTTC.

The chain has TRBV5-1 and TRBJ2-2; D gene uncertain. CDR1 is SGHRS, CDR2 YFSETQ, per germline. Trimming shortened V by 3 bases and J by 0 bases, and 12 bases separated the two germline ends. This CDR3 comprises 16 residues. CDR3 DNA: TGCGCCAGCAGCTCGAGGCTAGAAACGAACACCGGGGAGCTGTTTTTT. Its translation: CASSSRLETNTGELFF.

This chain connects TRBV7-3 to TRBJ2-3, with 8 bases lining up with TRBD2. Per germline, CDR1 SGHTA and CDR2 FQGTGA. Losses at the gene ends were 5 bases for V and 3 bases for J; bases not matched to a gene: 13. The CDR3 is 17 residues long. The CDR3 bases are TGTGCCAGCAGCGACTCACTTAGCGGGGTAGGAACAGATACGCAGTATTTT. As protein: CASSDSLSGVGTDTQYF.

V is TRBV28 and J is TRBJ1-2; D might be TRBD1 (6 bases). Trimming removed 2 bases at V and 1 base at J, with 17 bases between. The CDR3 is 17 amino acids. The germline V gene has CDR1 MDHEN and CDR2 SYDVKM. DNA for the CDR3: TGTGCCAGCAGTTTAGTGACGACAGGACGGTTTAACTATGGCTACACCTTC. Its translation is CASSLVTTGRFNYGYTF.

The chain carries TRBV6-6 and TRBJ1-5; no reliable D call. V lost 8 bases, J lost 5 bases, and 19 bases lay in between. Germline loops: CDR1 MNHNY, CDR2 SVGAGI (reference sequence). This CDR3 is 15 amino acids long. The CDR3: CASGPKLLAYQPQHF. The CDR3 bases are TGTGCCAGCGGCCCGAAGTTGTTAGCTTATCAGCCCCAGCATTTT.